Sequencing of this TCR beta chain was carried out in a study of blood T cell repertoires in COVID-19. Sequenced by immunoSEQ multiplex PCR; TCRdb stores in-frame clones only, minus some. Seen here are 150,000 to 200,000 clones, around four fifths observed once, and the top ten hold 10% to 15%. Germline V CDR1 and CDR2: MDHEN, SYDVKM. The ends were cut back, 4 bases at V and 3 bases at J, with 24 bases in the middle. The CDR3 sequence is 18 residues long. This sequence originates from a man between 70 and 80 years old who had recovered from COVID-19. The source material was peripheral blood. The chain combines TRBV28 with TRBJ1-2, with a possible D match to TRBD1 (6 bases). CDR3 in DNA: TGTGCCAGCAGTTCCTCGGGCCCAAGGTGGGGGCGGGACTATGGCTACACCTTC. Translated: CASSSSGPRWGRDYGYTF.